A single sample gave rise to the 24 T cell receptor beta chains below, sequenced in a study of blood T cells in healthy people across ages. For the second PCR, which ran for roughly 6 to 11 cycles, a sample-barcoded 5' primer and a J-beta primer mix were used. TCRdb ran MiXCR on the 5' RACE reads and lists one entry per CDR3 protein. The table records 650,000 to 800,000 distinct CDR3 sequences, roughly half of them present only once. Sequencing used blood. The source is a woman of 80 years or more in good health.

With regard to this clonotype: A much larger clone sits a single nucleotide away, making a read error possible. The chain has TRBV2 and TRBJ2-1, with TRBD2 matching over 9 bases. Losses at the gene ends were 6 bases for V and 8 bases for J; bases not matched to a gene: 8. Germline V CDR1 and CDR2: SNHLY, FYNNEI. This CDR3 spans 14 amino acids. The CDR3 DNA reads TGTGCCAGCAGGGGAAGCGGGAGGTCAGATGAGCAGTTCTTC. Its protein is CASRGSGRSDEQFF.

The chain couples TRBV10-3 to TRBJ1-2, with TRBD1 matching 10 bases. The CDR3 totals 14 residues. Trimming took 8 bases from V and 8 from J; bases not matched to a gene: 11. Germline V gene data show CDR1 as ENHRY and CDR2 as SYGVKD. The CDR3 bases are TGTGCCATCTCCGGAGGAGGGACAGGGGTCGGCTACACCTTC. Its translation is CAISGGGTGVGYTF.

Points on this clonotype: A much bigger clone sits one base away, suggesting this may be a read error. This chain connects TRBV28 to TRBJ2-5; 8 nucleotides line up with TRBD1. CDR3 length equals 14 residues. V trimming: 6 bases; J trimming: 11 bases; junction bases outside the gene matches: 14. CDR1 is MDHEN and CDR2 is SYDVKM in the germline V gene. In nucleotides, the CDR3 is TGTGCCAGCAGGGTCCCCGGCAGGGGGCTTGAGCAGTACTTC. This sequence encodes CASRVPGRGLEQYF.

This rearrangement joins TRBV20-1 to TRBJ1-5; 10 bases agree with TRBD1. The CDR3 is made up of 13 amino acids. The trim removed 6 bases at V and 7 bases at J, leaving 6 bases unmatched. Germline CDR1 is DFQATT and CDR2 is SNEGSKA (reference sequence). Here the CDR3 reads CSAQTGGQQPQHF. CDR3 sequence (DNA): TGCAGTGCCCAGACAGGGGGCCAACAGCCCCAGCATTTT.

The chain combines TRBV20-1 with TRBJ1-1, with D unresolved. Trimming stripped 3 bases from V and 0 bases from J, with 11 bases between. Germline CDR1 DFQATT, CDR2 SNEGSKA (reference sequence). CDR3 length: 14 amino acids. DNA of the CDR3: TGCAGTGCTAGCCTCAGGTTAATGAACACTGAAGCTTTCTTT. Amino acids: CSASLRLMNTEAFF.

This clonotype showed up many times. V and J are TRBV5-5 and TRBJ2-3; 11 positions agree with TRBD2. Trimming at V came to 3 bases and at J to 8 bases, leaving 8 bases not matched to a gene. Germline V gives CDR1 SGHKS, CDR2 YYEKEE (reference sequence). The CDR3 is 15 amino acids. CDR3 sequence (DNA): TGTGCCAGCAGCTGGGAACAGACTAGCGGGGCTACGCAGTATTTT. Translating it yields CASSWEQTSGATQYF.

J is TRBJ1-2 and V is TRBV7-2; no clear D. V lost 5 bases and J lost 4, with 8 bases in between. This CDR3 is built from 12 residues. Germline lookup yields CDR1 SGHTA and CDR2 FQGNSA. CDR3 DNA: TGTGCCAGCAGCACCCCGGGCTATGGCTACACCTTC. It codes for CASSTPGYGYTF.

The sample holds many counts of this clonotype. This chain connects TRBV29-1 to TRBJ2-7, with D possibly TRBD2 on 6 matching bases. CDR1 is SQVTM, CDR2 ANQGSEA, per germline. The CDR3 length is 12 residues. The V end lost 0 bases, the J end lost 4 bases, and 7 bases lay between the germline ends. CDR3 amino acids: CSVEEEGYEQYF. In DNA form, the CDR3 reads TGCAGCGTTGAAGAGGAGGGTTACGAGCAGTACTTC.

At least ten counts were recorded for this clonotype. Being one base from a much bigger clone, this may be a read error. This chain joins TRBV6-6 and TRBJ2-1; D may be TRBD2 (5 bases). The end of the DNA fits TRBJ2-7 better, so the J call may be wrong. This CDR3 spans 15 amino acids. Germline CDR1 MNHNY, CDR2 SVGAGI (reference sequence). CDR3 region: CASSSAGWSYNEQYF. The CDR3 DNA reads TGTGCCAGCAGTTCCGCGGGTTGGTCCTACAATGAGCAGTACTTC.

This chain links TRBV4-2 with TRBJ1-5; possibly TRBD1 for D (6 bases). Germline CDR1 LGHNA, CDR2 YNFKEQ. There are 16 residues in the CDR3. V lost 0 bases and J lost 3, with 12 bases in between. The CDR3 coding sequence is TGTGCCAGCAGCCAAGATTTTACAGGGACCAATCAGCCCCAGCATTTT. Encoded protein: CASSQDFTGTNQPQHF.

This chain uses TRBV7-9 with TRBJ1-1, with D unclear. Germline CDR1 SEHNR, CDR2 FQNEAQ (reference sequence). CDR3 length equals 12 residues. Trimming took off 1 base at V and 7 bases at J, with 7 bases between the two ends. The DNA for the CDR3 is TGTGCCAGCAGCTTAGTTTCGGTTGAAGCTTTCTTT. Residues: CASSLVSVEAFF.

The rearrangement links TRBV4-1 to TRBJ2-5; 8 bases match TRBD2. Gene TRBJ2-7 matches the end of the DNA better, so the J call may be wrong. The CDR3 contains 16 residues. CDR1 and CDR2 from the germline V gene are MGHRA and YSYEKL. The CDR3, as DNA: TGCGCCAGCAGCCAAGAGGCAGCGGGAGTTTTCTACGAGCAGTACTTC. Amino acid sequence: CASSQEAAGVFYEQYF.

The chain recombines TRBV29-1 with TRBJ2-5; the match to TRBD2 covers 12 bases. This CDR3 has 15 amino acids. V lost 6 bases and J lost 0; bases outside the gene matches: 5. Germline CDR1 is SQVTM and CDR2 is ANQGSEA. The CDR3 here is CSVRRLAGDQETQYF. CDR3 DNA sequence: TGCAGCGTGCGCAGACTAGCGGGGGACCAAGAGACCCAGTACTTC.

The chain employs TRBV10-3 and TRBJ2-1, with unresolved D. V lost 4 bases and J 0 bases, leaving 10 bases between the germline ends. CDR3 size: 15 residues. The V gene's germline CDR1 is ENHRY and CDR2 SYGVKD. CDR3: CAISVVGISYNEQFF. The CDR3 nucleotides are TGTGCCATCAGTGTAGTCGGTATCTCCTACAATGAGCAGTTCTTC.

Notes on this clonotype: Relative to the germline gene, one junction end is altered; a read error may explain this. The chain carries TRBV20-1 and TRBJ2-1; 10 bases match TRBD2. The CDR3 is 13 residues long. CDR1 DFQATT and CDR2 SNEGSKA come from the germline V gene (reference sequence). The CDR3 protein is CSAGLAAYNERFF. The CDR3 DNA reads TGCAGTGCTGGACTAGCGGCTTACAATGAGCGGTTCTTC.

As to this clonotype: A read error may explain this, as a much larger clone is one base away. The missing conserved phenylalanine or tryptophan at the end of this CDR3 makes a read error likely. The V gene is TRBV27, the J gene TRBJ2-6, with D perhaps matching TRBD2 (5 bases). This CDR3 has 14 amino acids. Germline V CDR1 and CDR2: MNHEY, SMNVEV (reference sequence). The ends were cut back, 6 bases at V and 2 bases at J, with 8 bases in the middle. CDR3: CASSSEAGANVLTL. In DNA form, the CDR3 reads TGTGCCAGCAGCTCGGAGGCTGGGGCCAACGTCCTGACTTTG.

This clonotype showed up many times. The DNA for the CDR3 is TGTGCCAGCAGCGAGATCACCTTAGCCAAAAACATTCAGTACTTC. It codes for CASSEITLAKNIQYF. The chain uses TRBV7-2 and TRBJ2-4; the D is unclear. The CDR3 loop spans 15 amino acids. In germline, CDR1 is SGHTA, CDR2 FQGNSA. Trimming removed 5 bases from V and 0 bases from J, with 11 bases in between.

This clonotype has only a few counts. The chain carries TRBV7-2 and TRBJ2-7, with a weak D call TRBD1 (5 bases). In germline, CDR1 is SGHTA, CDR2 FQGNSA. Trimming left V 7 bases short and J 3 bases short, with 16 bases between. The CDR3 spans 14 residues. DNA for the CDR3: TGTGCCAGCACAATCGTCTGGGGCGACTACGAGCAGTACTTC. Translating gives CASTIVWGDYEQYF.

This clonotype appeared a few times. This chain links TRBV12-3 or TRBV12-4 with TRBJ2-5, with D perhaps being TRBD1 or TRBD2 (5 bases each). The CDR3 consists of 12 residues. Trimming removed 10 bases from V and 11 bases from J, with 20 bases in between. The CDR3 bases are TGTGCCATCGGGGCAAGCGGTTCGCTGCAGTACTTC. This gives the protein CAIGASGSLQYF.

Only a few counts were recorded for this clonotype. This chain connects TRBV3-1 to TRBJ1-2; 7 bases map to TRBD1. This CDR3 contains 14 residues. The V gene end was trimmed by 4 bases and the J gene end by 11 bases; junction bases not matched to a gene: 13. The germline CDR1 and CDR2 sequences are LGHDT and YNNKEL (reference sequence). In nucleotides, the CDR3 is TGTGCCAGCAGCCCTAGGACAGGAACTCTAAGATACACCTTC. It yields the protein CASSPRTGTLRYTF.

This clonotype appeared many times. CDR3 bases: TGTGCCAGCACCTTAGGGGGGGGCGGCTACACCTTC. This encodes CASTLGGGGYTF. The rearrangement uses TRBV12-3 or TRBV12-4 and TRBJ1-2, with a tentative D call TRBD1 (6 bases). Trimming took off 7 bases at V and 8 bases at J, with 14 bases between the two ends. The CDR3 extends over 12 amino acids.

The genes are TRBV12-3 or TRBV12-4 and TRBJ2-2, with 7 bases lining up with TRBD1. Trimming cost V 6 bases and J 7 bases; bases outside gene matches: 11. CDR3 size: 15 residues. The CDR3 is CASSSRGSWSGELFF. CDR3 bases: TGTGCCAGCAGCTCCAGGGGGAGCTGGAGCGGGGAGCTGTTTTTT.

The chain recombines TRBV10-3 with TRBJ2-1, with 14 bases identical to TRBD2. The CDR3 sequence is 15 residues long. Germline V gene data show CDR1 as ENHRY and CDR2 as SYGVKD. Germline trimming cut 0 bases from V and 10 bases from J; bases unmatched to any gene: 2. The CDR3 DNA is TGTGCCATCAGTGAGTCGGGACTAGCGGGAGTGGAGCAGTTCTTC. Translation: CAISESGLAGVEQFF.

This clonotype was seen ten or more times. The V and J genes are TRBV6-5 and TRBJ2-2; the D is unclear. The V gene's germline CDR1 is MNHEY and CDR2 SVGAGI. This CDR3 is 16 amino acids long. Trimming pared 2 bases from V and 4 bases from J, leaving 14 bases between. The CDR3 nucleotides are TGTGCCAGCAGTTACGGGGTTTCTAGGAGCACCGGGGAGCTGTTTTTT. Residues: CASSYGVSRSTGELFF.